The next 27 T cell receptor beta chains were all read from a single sample in a study of blood T cell repertoires in COVID-19. The table came from immunoSEQ multiplex PCR; TCRdb's copy has only in-frame clones and leaves some out. The table lists about 200,000 clones, around three quarters of them singletons. Input material: peripheral blood. Receptors originate from a woman aged 70-85 years with acute or convalescent COVID-19.

The V gene is TRBV9, the J gene TRBJ2-3; 13 nucleotides line up with TRBD2. V was pared by 3 bases and J by 6 bases, with 1 base of the junction left unmatched. The CDR3 extends over 14 amino acids. Germline assignment: CDR1 SGDLS and CDR2 YYNGEE. In DNA form, the CDR3 reads TGTGCCAGCAGCGCGACTAGCGGGAGGGATACGCAGTATTTT. Encoded protein: CASSATSGRDTQYF.

As regards this clone: The sample carries other DNA sequences with the same CDR3. The V gene is TRBV5-1, the J gene TRBJ2-3; TRBD2 is a possible D gene (6 bases). The CDR3 length is 14 residues. Germline assignment: CDR1 SGHRS and CDR2 YFSETQ. The germline V and J ends were trimmed by 4 bases and 0 bases, with 9 bases remaining between them. The CDR3 protein is CASSGGDSTDTQYF. CDR3 DNA sequence: TGCGCCAGCAGCGGCGGGGACAGCACAGATACGCAGTATTTT.

The chain is built from TRBV28 and TRBJ1-3, with TRBD1 as a possible D gene (6 bases). CDR3 length: 15 amino acids. Looked up from germline, CDR1 is MDHEN and CDR2 is SYDVKM. Trimming took off 3 bases at V and 2 bases at J, with 11 bases between the two ends. The CDR3, as DNA: TGTGCCAGCAGTTTTACTACAGGGACTGGAAACACCATATATTTT. Protein product: CASSFTTGTGNTIYF.

V gene TRBV7-9 combines with J gene TRBJ2-7; TRBD1 matches 11 bases. J gave up 6 bases and V 1 base, and 2 bases lay outside the gene matches. Germline CDR1 SEHNR, CDR2 FQNEAQ (reference sequence). The CDR3 covers 14 residues. Written as DNA, the CDR3 is TGTGCCAGCAGCTTAGGGACAGGGGGCGTCGAGCAGTACTTC. Amino acid sequence: CASSLGTGGVEQYF.

The genes are TRBV5-1 and TRBJ2-3, with 9 bases identical to TRBD2. Germline V gene data show CDR1 as SGHRS and CDR2 as YFSETQ. Trimming at V came to 2 bases and at J to 6 bases, leaving 4 bases not matched to a gene. The CDR3 length is 14 residues. CDR3 protein: CASSFSSGGDTQYF. The DNA for the CDR3 is TGCGCCAGCAGCTTTTCCAGCGGGGGGGATACGCAGTATTTT.

This chain uses TRBV16 with TRBJ1-1; no reliable D call. CDR1 KGHSY and CDR2 FQNENV come from the germline V gene. This CDR3 has 15 residues. The germline V and J ends were trimmed by 3 bases and 7 bases, with 18 bases remaining between them. The CDR3 reads CASSQYGLQRNEAFF. CDR3 coding DNA: TGTGCCAGCAGCCAGTATGGTTTACAGCGGAATGAAGCTTTCTTT.

This rearrangement joins TRBV19 to TRBJ1-1; 7 bases match TRBD1. This CDR3 has 12 residues. V shed 8 bases and J 3 bases; nucleotides not matched to a gene: 3. CDR1 and CDR2 (germline): LNHDA, SQIVND (reference sequence). The CDR3 nucleotides are TGTGCCAGTCAGGGGGAGTACACTGAAGCTTTCTTT. It specifies CASQGEYTEAFF.

Only a few counts were recorded for this clone. The chain employs TRBV5-1 and TRBJ2-3, with D unclear. V was shortened by 4 bases and J by 4 bases, with 13 bases between the two germline ends. Looked up from germline, CDR1 is SGHRS and CDR2 is YFSETQ. This CDR3 contains 14 residues. The CDR3 loop reads CASSDSPGPDTQYF. The CDR3 coding sequence is TGCGCCAGCAGCGACTCTCCGGGTCCAGATACGCAGTATTTT.

The V and J genes are TRBV6-5 and TRBJ2-7; D is possibly TRBD1 (6 bases). Trimming took off 2 bases at V and 3 bases at J, with 11 bases between the two ends. The germline gives CDR1 MNHEY, CDR2 SVGAGI. The CDR3 loop spans 14 amino acids. The CDR3 sequence: CASSYRDTLYEQYF. CDR3 DNA sequence: TGTGCCAGCAGTTACCGGGACACCCTCTACGAGCAGTACTTC.

The chain uses TRBV2 and TRBJ2-1; 11 bases map to TRBD2. The germline V gene encodes CDR1 SNHLY and CDR2 FYNNEI. The CDR3 runs to 15 residues. After removal of 5 bases from V and 2 bases from J, the junction contained 2 bases not matched to a gene. The CDR3 nucleotides are TGTGCCAGCAGTTTGACTAGCGGGACCTACAATGAGCAGTTCTTC. Protein: CASSLTSGTYNEQFF.

The chain employs TRBV20-1 and TRBJ2-1; a weak D match, TRBD2 (6 bases). V was pared by 6 bases and J by 3 bases, with 36 bases between. CDR3 length: 21 amino acids. Germline V gene lookup returns CDR1 DFQATT and CDR2 SNEGSKA (reference sequence). In DNA, the CDR3 is TGCAGTGCCAGTCTTGGGCACAAGTTCTCTGGGGGAGGCCCCAGCTACAATGAGCAGTTCTTC. Protein product: CSASLGHKFSGGGPSYNEQFF.

V gene TRBV11-2 combines with J gene TRBJ2-1, with TRBD2 as a possible D gene (6 bases). This CDR3 comprises 13 residues. The germline gives CDR1 SGHAT, CDR2 FQNNGV. Trimming stripped 0 bases from V and 7 bases from J, with 7 bases between. The CDR3 reads CASSLDRGNEQFF. The CDR3 region has the DNA TGTGCCAGCAGCTTAGACCGGGGGAATGAGCAGTTCTTC.

The chain combines TRBV6-5 with TRBJ1-1; possible D gene TRBD1, 5 bases. The CDR3 length is 13 residues. The germline V gene encodes CDR1 MNHEY and CDR2 SVGAGI. V lost 7 bases, J lost 1 base, and 10 bases lay in between. The CDR3 region is CASTGQGNTEAFF. The CDR3 DNA sequence: TGTGCCAGCACGGGTCAGGGGAACACTGAAGCTTTCTTT.

The V gene is TRBV12-5, the J gene TRBJ2-1, with TRBD2 as a possible D gene (6 bases). Germline loops: CDR1 LGHNT, CDR2 FRNRAP. This CDR3 is 14 amino acids long. V lost 3 bases, J lost 5 bases, and 11 bases lay in between. CDR3 coding DNA: TGTGCTAGTGGTTTTAGCGGAGCCCACAATGAGCAGTTCTTC. The encoded protein is CASGFSGAHNEQFF.

The chain recombines TRBV9 with TRBJ2-7; 8 bases map to TRBD1. Germline V CDR1 and CDR2: SGDLS, YYNGEE. The CDR3 has 19 amino acids. V dropped 0 bases and J dropped 2; count of bases not matched to a gene: 16. The CDR3 sequence: CASSVGLQTIDRGPYEQYF. CDR3 in DNA: TGTGCCAGCAGCGTAGGCCTTCAGACTATCGACAGGGGCCCCTACGAGCAGTACTTC.

The CDR3 is CASLSGRGEGETQYF. For the CDR3, the DNA is TGTGCCAGCCTTAGCGGGAGAGGGGAAGGGGAGACCCAGTACTTC. The rearrangement joins TRBV2 to TRBJ2-5, with TRBD2 matching over 9 bases. Trimming cost V 8 bases and J 5 bases; bases outside gene matches: 12. The CDR3 consists of 15 residues. The V gene's germline CDR1 is SNHLY and CDR2 FYNNEI.

The chain recombines TRBV3-1 (or the pseudogene TRBV3-2) with TRBJ2-5; the match to TRBD2 covers 7 bases. CDR3 length: 16 amino acids. Germline CDR1 reads LGHDT; CDR2 reads YNNKEL (reference sequence). The ends lost 1 base at V and 2 bases at J; junction bases unmatched: 7. The CDR3 DNA follows: TGTGCCAGCAGCCAAGTCAGCGGGACGTTTCAAGAGACCCAGTACTTC. Amino acids: CASSQVSGTFQETQYF.

The chain combines TRBV19 with TRBJ2-6, with 7 bases lining up with TRBD1. CDR1 LNHDA and CDR2 SQIVND come from the germline V gene (reference sequence). This CDR3 is 16 amino acids long. Trimming removed 7 bases from V and 2 bases from J; junction bases left unmatched: 8. CDR3 DNA sequence: TGTGCCAGTAAGAACAGGGGAGCGGCTGGGGCCAACGTCCTGACTTTC. This translates into CASKNRGAAGANVLTF.

The gene calls are TRBV5-1 and TRBJ2-7, with TRBD1 matching 9 bases. The V segment lost 2 bases and the J segment 4 bases; nucleotides outside the gene matches: 4. The CDR3 length is 14 residues. CDR1 and CDR2 from the germline V gene are SGHRS and YFSETQ. The CDR3, as DNA: TGCGCCAGCAGCTTTAGACAGGGGGTATACGAGCAGTACTTC. Its protein product is CASSFRQGVYEQYF. The entire variable domain, with the rest obtained from reference TRBV5-1 and TRBJ2-7, is as follows: KAGVTQTPRYLIKTRGQQVTLSCSPISGHRSVSWYQQTPGQGLQFLFEYFSETQRNKGNFPGRFSGRQFSNSRSEMNVSTLELGDSALYLCASSFRQGVYEQYFGPGTRLTVT.

This chain joins TRBV5-4 and TRBJ1-1; no clear D gene. This CDR3 is 16 amino acids long. Germline CDR1 and CDR2: SGHNT and YYREEE (reference sequence). V was cut by 3 bases and J by 4 bases, with 19 bases left in between. The CDR3 spells CASSSRAGGSSTEAFF. The CDR3 DNA sequence: TGTGCCAGCAGCTCACGGGCAGGAGGGTCGAGCACTGAAGCTTTCTTT.

This chain connects TRBV6-5 to TRBJ1-1; D gene ambiguous. CDR3 size: 14 residues. Germline values: CDR1 MNHEY, CDR2 SVGAGI. Trimming removed 2 bases at V and 4 bases at J, with 11 bases between. Written as DNA, the CDR3 is TGTGCCAGCAGTTACACACCCACGGGCACTGAAGCTTTCTTT. The encoded protein is CASSYTPTGTEAFF.

The J gene is TRBJ2-3, the V gene TRBV4-1; D is possibly TRBD2 (5 bases). V was clipped by 3 bases and J by 2 bases, with 12 bases between them. CDR1 is MGHRA, CDR2 YSYEKL, per germline. The CDR3 runs 15 residues. CDR3 in amino acids: CASSHILGNTDTQYF. The CDR3 coding sequence is TGCGCCAGCAGCCACATACTAGGGAACACAGATACGCAGTATTTT.

The CDR3 DNA reads as TGTGCCAGCAGTTACTCGAAGGGGAGGGATGAGCAGTTCTTC. Its protein is CASSYSKGRDEQFF. The chain uses TRBV6-5 and TRBJ2-1; 7 bases are shared with TRBD2. J lost 8 bases, V lost 0 bases, and 4 bases had no gene match. Germline V lookup: CDR1 MNHEY, CDR2 SVGAGI. The CDR3 sequence is 14 residues long.

The chain recombines TRBV5-1 with TRBJ2-5; D perhaps matches TRBD2 (6 bases). Germline CDR1 is SGHRS and CDR2 is YFSETQ. Trimming stripped 3 bases from V and 2 bases from J, with 17 bases between. The CDR3 is 16 residues long. The CDR3 protein is CASSSGAHPGQETQYF. The DNA for the CDR3 is TGCGCCAGCAGCTCGGGAGCCCACCCCGGACAAGAGACCCAGTACTTC. Using reference TRBV5-1 and TRBJ2-5 for the parts outside the CDR3, the full variable domain is KAGVTQTPRYLIKTRGQQVTLSCSPISGHRSVSWYQQTPGQGLQFLFEYFSETQRNKGNFPGRFSGRQFSNSRSEMNVSTLELGDSALYLCASSSGAHPGQETQYFGPGTRLLVL.

The chain couples TRBV30 to TRBJ2-2; 13 nucleotides agree with TRBD2. CDR1 is GTSNPN and CDR2 is SVGIG in the germline V gene (reference sequence). CDR3 size: 16 residues. Trimming took 2 bases from V and 6 from J; bases not matched to a gene: 6. DNA for the CDR3: TGTGCCTGGAGTTCCCAGACTAGCGGGAGGCCCGGGGAGCTGTTTTTT. It encodes CAWSSQTSGRPGELFF.

The chain has TRBV6-1 and TRBJ1-3; a possible D gene is TRBD1 (5 bases). From germline, CDR1 is MNHNS and CDR2 SASEGT. Trimming removed 4 bases at V and 1 base at J, with 17 bases between. The CDR3 runs 17 residues. Here the CDR3 DNA reads TGTGCCAGCAGTGGCCCCCCGGGACTCTTTTCTGGAAACACCATATATTTT. Translated: CASSGPPGLFSGNTIYF.

This clone was observed a few times. This chain links TRBV6-5 with TRBJ1-1; D not resolved. Per the germline V gene, CDR1 is MNHEY and CDR2 is SVGAGI. The CDR3 totals 14 residues. V was clipped by 2 bases and J by 0 bases, with 7 bases between them. The CDR3 loop reads CASSYASLNTEAFF. In DNA, the CDR3 is TGTGCCAGCAGTTACGCGTCACTGAACACTGAAGCTTTCTTT.